The rows below give T cell receptor beta chains drawn from one sample of a study of blood T cell repertoires in COVID-19. The assay was immunoSEQ multiplex PCR, and TCRdb's table has in-frame clones only and misses some. The sample carries over 150,000 clones, roughly 82% recorded once. The sample was PBMCs or T cells enriched from blood (not recorded which). The receptors derive from a man aged 40-55 years who had recovered from COVID-19. Each CDR3 is given with its conserved first and last residue. D genes are given only for firm matches. Clone size is given for some rows only: seen once, a few or many times, or a class if the clone is expanded.

j_call v_call d_call cdr3_length clone_size cdr3_nt cdr3_aa
TRBJ1-1 TRBV5-1 TRBD1 15 NA TGCGCCAGCAGCTTCGGACAGGGAGAAATCACTGAAGCTTTCTTT CASSFGQGEITEAFF
TRBJ1-2 TRBV6-6 TRBD1 13 NA TGTGCCAGCAGTTACACAGGGGGGAATGGCTACACCTTC CASSYTGGNGYTF
TRBJ1-5 TRBV2 TRBD1 14 NA TGTGCCAGCAGTCCCACAGGGGGCCGGCAGCCCCAGCATTTT CASSPTGGRQPQHF
TRBJ1-2 TRBV6-6 NA 13 NA TGTGCCAGCAGTTACCCCCTAGCAGCTGGCTACACCTTC CASSYPLAAGYTF
TRBJ1-5 TRBV6-6 NA 11 NA TGTGCCATCGGAGGGATTCAGCCCCAGCATTTT CAIGGIQPQHF
TRBJ1-6 TRBV6-1 TRBD1 15 NA TGTGCCAGCAGTGAAGGATCCAGGGGGCGTTCACCCCTCCACTTT CASSEGSRGRSPLHF
TRBJ1-1 TRBV7-9 NA 13 NA TGTGCCAGCAGCAGAGTTATGAACACTGAAGCTTTCTTT CASSRVMNTEAFF
TRBJ2-7 TRBV11-1 NA 13 NA TGTGCCAGCAGCCGGGAGACACATGGGGAGCAGTACTTC CASSRETHGEQYF
TRBJ1-6 TRBV5-4 NA 15 few TGTGCCAGCAGCAGGGTTTCAGGGGTGAATTCACCCCTCCACTTT CASSRVSGVNSPLHF
TRBJ2-7 TRBV7-8 TRBD1 18 NA TGTGCCAGCAGCCCGAAGGTATTAGGACAGGGGAAGGTCGACGAGCAGTACTTC CASSPKVLGQGKVDEQYF
TRBJ1-6 TRBV19 NA 14 few TGTGCCAGTAGCCAGACGGGGTCAGGTTCACCCCTCCACTTT CASSQTGSGSPLHF
TRBJ2-1 TRBV9 TRBD2 17 NA TGTGCCAGCAGCCCCCGCCTTAAGCGGGAGGTCTACAATGAGCAGTTCTTC CASSPRLKREVYNEQFF
TRBJ2-7 TRBV9 TRBD2 16 NA TGTGCCAGCAGCTACCCCCGAGCTAGCGGACTCTACGAGCAGTACTTC CASSYPRASGLYEQYF
TRBJ2-3 TRBV7-2 NA 17 NA TGTGCCAGCAGCTTACTTAGCGGAGGTCGTAGCACAGATACGCAGTATTTT CASSLLSGGRSTDTQYF
TRBJ2-2 TRBV19 NA 15 NA TGTGCCAGTATGGGAGGTAGTAGCCCCACCGGGGAGCTGTTTTTT CASMGGSSPTGELFF
TRBJ1-6 TRBV4-1 NA 15 few TGCGCCAGCAGCCAAGAGCCCCCCCCGGATTCACCCCTCCACTTT CASSQEPPPDSPLHF
TRBJ2-5 TRBV4-1 TRBD1 15 once TGCGCCAGCAGCCTACAATACAGGGGGAGAGAGACCCAGTACTTC CASSLQYRGRETQYF
TRBJ1-4 TRBV6-5 TRBD1 14 NA TGTGCCAGCGCAAAGGGGGCGGTTAATGAAAAACTGTTTTTT CASAKGAVNEKLFF
TRBJ2-2 TRBV2 NA 10 NA TGTGCCACGGGGGCCGGGGAGCTGTTTTTT CATGAGELFF
TRBJ2-1 TRBV27 TRBD1 16 once TGTGCCAGCAGTATCACCCCGGGACAGGGGGTTTATGAGCAGTTCTTC CASSITPGQGVYEQFF
TRBJ1-4 TRBV30 NA 14 NA TGTGCCTGGAGTCCTACAGCAACTAATGAAAAACTGTTTTTT CAWSPTATNEKLFF
TRBJ2-5 TRBV5-4 TRBD2 15 NA TGTGCCAGCAGCCCCGGGACTAGCGGGAGCCAGACCCAGTACTTC CASSPGTSGSQTQYF
TRBJ2-3 TRBV7-8 NA 16 NA TGTGCCAGCAGGACCAGAACGGGAGAGGGGACAGATACGCAGTATTTT CASRTRTGEGTDTQYF
TRBJ1-6 TRBV5-4 TRBD1 15 NA TGTGCCAGCAGCCCCGGACAGGGTGTTGATTCACCCCTCCACTTT CASSPGQGVDSPLHF
TRBJ2-7 TRBV7-2 TRBD2 15 once TGTGCCAGCAGCCTCGGGACTAGCGGCTCCTACGAGCAGTACTTC CASSLGTSGSYEQYF
TRBJ2-3 TRBV4-1 TRBD1 16 NA TGCGCCAGCAGCCAATATACGGGACAGGGGATTGATACGCAGTATTTT CASSQYTGQGIDTQYF
TRBJ2-1 TRBV7-9 NA 14 NA TGTGCCAGCAGCCAACTCTCGGGTTGGAATGAGCAGTTCTTC CASSQLSGWNEQFF
TRBJ1-3 TRBV7-9 NA 15 NA TGTGCCAGCAGCGCAATGCTCTACTCTGGAAACACCATATATTTT CASSAMLYSGNTIYF
TRBJ1-2 TRBV19 NA 15 NA TGTGCCCCAAGTGGGGGGAGGGGTCCTAACTATGGCTACACCTTC CAPSGGRGPNYGYTF
TRBJ2-7 TRBV9 NA 14 NA TGTGCCAGCAGCGTAGATGGCAGGGCGTACGAGCAGTACTTC CASSVDGRAYEQYF
TRBJ1-2 TRBV2 NA 13 NA TGTGCCAGCACCCTGAGGGTTCTCAATGGCTACACCTTC CASTLRVLNGYTF
TRBJ2-2 TRBV6-2/TRBV6-3 TRBD1 16 NA TGTGCCAGCAGTTACCGGAATTCCGGGACAGCCGGGGAGCTGTTTTTT CASSYRNSGTAGELFF
TRBJ2-1 TRBV28 NA 14 NA TGTGCCAGCAGTCCTAAGCAGGGTTGGAATGAGCAGTTCTTC CASSPKQGWNEQFF
TRBJ2-5 TRBV7-9 NA 15 NA TGTGCCAGCAGCTTAGTTGGCAGGGGGGAGGAGACCCAGTACTTC CASSLVGRGEETQYF
TRBJ1-4 TRBV28 TRBD1 16 NA TGTGCCAGCATCGACACCCAGGGACAGGGTCATGAAAAACTGTTTTTT CASIDTQGQGHEKLFF
TRBJ2-1 TRBV15 TRBD2 16 NA TGTGCCACCAGCAGAGATTTAGCGGGAGGGGTCAATGAGCAGTTCTTC CATSRDLAGGVNEQFF
TRBJ1-2 TRBV19 NA 14 NA TGTGCCAGTAGTATAGAGGCCCAGGGCTGGGGCTACACCTTC CASSIEAQGWGYTF
TRBJ1-5 TRBV5-6 NA 13 NA TGTGCCAGCAGCAAGGGCAGGGGACAGCCCCAGCATTTT CASSKGRGQPQHF
TRBJ2-3 TRBV13 NA 13 NA TGTGCCAGCAGCTTAGGAGGGGTCGATACGCAGTATTTT CASSLGGVDTQYF